The 25 T cell receptor beta chains below were found in one sample sequenced in a study of chemoradiotherapy in HPV16-positive cancers. Profiling relied on immunoSEQ multiplex PCR, and the TCRdb table lists in-frame clones only, not all of them. This sample yields about 4,400 clones, of which roughly 90% are seen a single time; 2.5% to 3.5% belongs to the top ten. The specimen was obtained from a patient who underwent chemoradiotherapy. The receptors derive from a human donor with HPV-associated anogenital cancer.

This sequence joins TRBV19 and TRBJ1-5; 10 nucleotides align to TRBD1. Germline V gene lookup returns CDR1 LNHDA and CDR2 SQIVND (reference sequence). CDR3 length: 18 amino acids. Trimming at V came to 7 bases and at J to 4 bases, leaving 16 bases not matched to a gene. CDR3 loop: CASTPSFDSGQGNQPQHF. The CDR3 coding sequence is TGTGCCAGTACCCCTTCCTTTGACTCGGGACAGGGGAATCAGCCCCAGCATTTT.

This clone was found once. V gene TRBV7-2 combines with J gene TRBJ2-2, with D perhaps matching TRBD1 (7 bases). The CDR3 totals 16 residues. CDR1 and CDR2 from the germline V gene are SGHTA and FQGNSA. Deletions cut 5 bases from V and 6 bases from J, with 19 bases between. This chain's CDR3 is CASSLPRGAGAGELFF. The CDR3 DNA reads as TGTGCCAGCAGCCTACCCAGGGGGGCCGGTGCCGGGGAGCTGTTTTTT.

CDR3 nucleotides: TGCGCCAGCAGCCCGGGGCTTAGCGGGAGCTCCTACAATGAGCAGTTCTTC. Its protein is CASSPGLSGSSYNEQFF. The chain employs TRBV5-1 and TRBJ2-1, with 9 positions matching TRBD2. V trimming: 4 bases; J trimming: 0 bases; junction bases outside the gene matches: 8. Per the germline V gene, CDR1 is SGHRS and CDR2 is YFSETQ. The CDR3 is made up of 17 amino acids.

This chain uses TRBV7-8 with TRBJ2-5; TRBD2 matches at 9 bases. V trimming: 0 bases; J trimming: 3 bases; junction bases outside the gene matches: 11. The CDR3 totals 18 residues. Germline V gene lookup returns CDR1 SGHVS and CDR2 FQNEAQ. CDR3 loop: CASSLAAGGRRKEETQYF. Here the CDR3 DNA reads TGTGCCAGCAGCTTAGCGGCGGGGGGGCGAAGGAAAGAAGAGACCCAGTACTTC.

The chain recombines TRBV7-9 with TRBJ2-7; unclear D gene. From germline, CDR1 is SEHNR and CDR2 FQNEAQ (reference sequence). The CDR3 covers 12 residues. The germline V and J ends were trimmed by 1 base and 2 bases, with 3 bases remaining between them. CDR3 sequence: CASSLGAYEQYF. In DNA form, the CDR3 reads TGTGCCAGCAGCTTAGGGGCCTACGAGCAGTACTTC. Complete variable domain (other parts from reference TRBV7-9 and TRBJ2-7): DTGVSQNPRHKITKRGQNVTFRCDPISEHNRLYWYRQTLGQGPEFLTYFQNEAQLEKSRLLSDRFSAERPKGSFSTLEIQRTEQGDSAMYLCASSLGAYEQYFGPGTRLTVT.

The chain combines TRBV18 with TRBJ2-1, with 9 bases identical to TRBD1. The CDR3 is 14 amino acids. V shed 5 bases, J shed 9 bases, and the junction held 8 bases outside the gene matches. Germline V CDR1 and CDR2: KGHSH, LQKENI. The CDR3 protein is CASSFGQGSTEQFF. The DNA of the CDR3 is TGTGCCAGCTCATTCGGACAGGGGTCTACTGAGCAGTTCTTC.

The chain has TRBV15 and TRBJ1-2, with D unclear. The CDR3 length is 13 residues. Trimming took 5 bases from V and 3 from J, leaving 10 bases between them. CDR1 and CDR2 (germline): LNHNV, YYDKDF (reference sequence). The CDR3 region has the DNA TGTGCCACCAGCTCGTATAGGGACTATGGCTACACCTTC. Amino acid sequence: CATSSYRDYGYTF. The full variable domain, rest sourced from reference TRBV15 and TRBJ1-2, is DAMVIQNPRYQVTQFGKPVTLSCSQTLNHNVMYWYQQKSSQAPKLLFHYYDKDFNNEADTPDNFQSRRPNTSFCFLDIRSPGLGDTAMYLCATSSYRDYGYTFGSGTRLTVV.

This clone has just a few counts. The chain combines TRBV14 with TRBJ1-1, with D unclear. CDR1 is SGHDN, CDR2 FVKESK, per germline. Trimming removed 0 bases from V and 1 base from J, with 9 bases in between. The CDR3 consists of 15 residues. CDR3 nucleotides: TGTGCCAGCAGCCAAGACCCATTAAGGAACACTGAAGCTTTCTTT. It specifies CASSQDPLRNTEAFF.

The chain has TRBV5-8 and TRBJ1-2; D is unresolved. CDR1 SGHTS and CDR2 YDEGEE come from the germline V gene. The CDR3 is 14 residues long. Between the trimmed V and J ends, which lost 6 bases and 2 bases, there was a span of 14 bases. This chain's CDR3 is CASTFHVNNYGYTF. The CDR3, as DNA: TGTGCCAGCACCTTTCACGTTAACAACTATGGCTACACCTTC.

The V and J genes are TRBV19 and TRBJ1-1; D not certain. CDR1 is LNHDA, CDR2 SQIVND, per germline (reference sequence). V lost 3 bases and J lost 5, with 10 bases in between. This CDR3 contains 13 residues. The CDR3 region is CASSMDGRTEAFF. The CDR3 nucleotides are TGTGCCAGTAGTATGGATGGGAGGACTGAAGCTTTCTTT.

The rearrangement joins TRBV5-4 to TRBJ1-1; 9 bases fit TRBD1. V lost 5 bases to trimming and J lost 1 base; unmatched junction nucleotides: 9. This CDR3 has 16 residues. Germline values: CDR1 SGHNT, CDR2 YYREEE (reference sequence). CDR3 in amino acids: CASRSQQGASNTEAFF. The CDR3 nucleotides are TGTGCCAGCAGAAGTCAACAGGGGGCGTCGAACACTGAAGCTTTCTTT.

This chain joins TRBV10-3 and TRBJ2-2; unclear D gene. The V end lost 4 bases, the J end lost 1 base, and 7 bases lay between the germline ends. Germline values: CDR1 ENHRY, CDR2 SYGVKD. The CDR3 spans 14 residues. This CDR3 reads CAISVSGNTGELFF. The CDR3 DNA sequence: TGTGCCATCAGTGTATCGGGGAACACCGGGGAGCTGTTTTTT.

The CDR3 reads CASRGEGTWGTEAFF. The CDR3 bases are TGTGCCAGCAGAGGGGAGGGGACGTGGGGGACTGAAGCTTTCTTT. The chain recombines TRBV25-1 with TRBJ1-1; D is possibly TRBD1 (5 bases). CDR3 length: 15 amino acids. Germline V lookup: CDR1 MGHDK, CDR2 SYGVNS. V was trimmed by 6 bases and J by 5 bases, leaving 19 bases between them.

This clone showed up just once. In the same sample, other DNA sequences code for this CDR3. The chain combines TRBV2 with TRBJ1-1, with D unclear. Looked up from germline, CDR1 is SNHLY and CDR2 is FYNNEI. Trimming removed 5 bases at V and 1 base at J, with 11 bases between. The CDR3 sequence is 14 residues long. CDR3 sequence: CASSPTGSNTEAFF. DNA of the CDR3: TGTGCCAGCAGTCCCACGGGGTCGAACACTGAAGCTTTCTTT.

The chain has TRBV7-2 and TRBJ2-1; TRBD2 matches at 9 bases. Trimming cost V 5 bases and J 7 bases; bases outside gene matches: 12. Germline CDR1 is SGHTA and CDR2 is FQGNSA. The CDR3 sequence is 16 residues long. DNA for the CDR3: TGTGCCAGCAGCCCATCGGTGGGACTAGCTGCTAATGAGCAGTTCTTC. Protein: CASSPSVGLAANEQFF.

The gene calls are TRBV2 and TRBJ2-3, with 7 bases aligning to TRBD1. The CDR3 runs to 14 residues. J lost 6 bases, V lost 3 bases, and 6 bases had no gene match. CDR1 is SNHLY and CDR2 is FYNNEI in the germline V gene. This chain's CDR3 is CASSDEGAEDTQYF. The CDR3 DNA reads TGTGCCAGCAGTGACGAGGGGGCCGAGGATACGCAGTATTTT.

The chain uses TRBV10-1 and TRBJ2-3; tentatively, D is TRBD1 (6 bases). Trimming removed 0 bases at V and 2 bases at J, with 9 bases between. Germline-derived CDR1 and CDR2 are WNHNN and SYGVQD (reference sequence). This CDR3 region has 15 residues. The CDR3 reads CASSESWTATDTQYF. CDR3 DNA sequence: TGCGCCAGCAGTGAGTCTTGGACAGCCACAGATACGCAGTATTTT.

The chain couples TRBV28 to TRBJ1-1; D is unclear. The CDR3 is 14 amino acids. V was clipped by 2 bases and J by 3 bases, with 10 bases between them. Germline CDR1 is MDHEN and CDR2 is SYDVKM. The CDR3 bases are TGTGCCAGCAGTTTAATTTCAGGATACACTGAAGCTTTCTTT. It is translated as CASSLISGYTEAFF.

The rearrangement links TRBV25-1 to TRBJ1-1; D gene unclear. V was shortened by 5 bases and J by 4 bases, with 17 bases between the two germline ends. This CDR3 is built from 15 residues. Germline CDR1 MGHDK, CDR2 SYGVNS. CDR3 DNA: TGTGCCAGCAGTTCCCCTGGCCCTAGGACCACTGAAGCTTTCTTT. It is translated as CASSSPGPRTTEAFF.

The V call is TRBV11-2, the J call TRBJ1-5; TRBD1 is a possible D gene (5 bases). The V gene lost 0 bases and the J gene lost 4 bases, with 10 bases spanning the gap. Per the germline V gene, CDR1 is SGHAT and CDR2 is FQNNGV. This CDR3 is 15 amino acids long. The CDR3 reads CASSLEAGFNQPQHF. The CDR3 coding sequence is TGTGCCAGCAGCTTAGAGGCAGGGTTTAATCAGCCCCAGCATTTT.

The J gene is TRBJ2-5, the V gene TRBV7-2; D is unresolved. This CDR3 is 14 amino acids long. CDR1 is SGHTA, CDR2 FQGNSA, per germline. The V end lost 7 bases, the J end lost 2 bases, and 14 bases lay between the germline ends. The CDR3 sequence: CASTSWLGQETQYF. CDR3 bases: TGTGCCAGCACCTCTTGGCTGGGGCAAGAGACCCAGTACTTC.

This chain links TRBV27 with TRBJ2-1; D is uncertain. In germline, CDR1 is MNHEY, CDR2 SMNVEV (reference sequence). CDR3 length equals 13 residues. V was clipped by 2 bases and J by 10 bases, with 12 bases between them. CDR3 sequence: CASSLGPAREQFF. The CDR3 region has the DNA TGTGCCAGCAGTTTAGGTCCCGCGAGGGAGCAGTTCTTC.

This clone was counted only a few times. This sequence joins TRBV20-1 and TRBJ2-1; D is ambiguous. Trimming shortened V by 4 bases and J by 2 bases, and 3 bases separated the two germline ends. The CDR3 consists of 11 residues. The V gene's germline CDR1 is DFQATT and CDR2 SNEGSKA (reference sequence). The CDR3 nucleotides are TGCAGTGCTAAAACCTACAATGAGCAGTTCTTC. Amino acids: CSAKTYNEQFF.

The V and J genes are TRBV29-1 and TRBJ2-7; 11 nucleotides line up with TRBD1. Germline V lookup: CDR1 SQVTM, CDR2 ANQGSEA. The CDR3 has 21 amino acids. V shed 3 bases, J shed 3 bases, and the junction held 25 bases outside the gene matches. The DNA for the CDR3 is TGCAGCGTTGACCGACCCGGACAGGGGGCCTCAGCACGAAAGTTCAACTACGAGCAGTACTTC. Encoded protein: CSVDRPGQGASARKFNYEQYF.

The chain links TRBV7-9 to TRBJ2-7, with TRBD1 matching over 8 bases. The CDR3 length is 15 residues. The V gene's germline CDR1 is SEHNR and CDR2 FQNEAQ (reference sequence). V dropped 3 bases and J dropped 3; count of bases not matched to a gene: 7. The CDR3 here is CASSLGQVPIYEQYF. DNA for the CDR3: TGTGCCAGCAGCTTGGGACAGGTTCCCATCTACGAGCAGTACTTC.